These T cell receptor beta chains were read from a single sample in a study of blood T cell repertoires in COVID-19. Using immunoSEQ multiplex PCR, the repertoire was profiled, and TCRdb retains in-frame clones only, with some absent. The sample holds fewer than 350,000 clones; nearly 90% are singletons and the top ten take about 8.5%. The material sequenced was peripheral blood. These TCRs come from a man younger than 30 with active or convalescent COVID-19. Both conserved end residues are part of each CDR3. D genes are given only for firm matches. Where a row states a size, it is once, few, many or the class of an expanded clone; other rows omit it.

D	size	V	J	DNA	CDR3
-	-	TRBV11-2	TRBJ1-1	TGTGCCAGCAGCTTTAGAAGGGGCATGAACACTGAAGCTTTCTTT	CASSFRRGMNTEAFF
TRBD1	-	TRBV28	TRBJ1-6	TGTGCCAGCAGCCTGACAGGGAGCTCCTATAATTCACCCCTCCACTTT	CASSLTGSSYNSPLHF
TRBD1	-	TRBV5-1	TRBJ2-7	TGCGCCAGCAGTCTGCCTTCGACAGGGCGCTCCTACGAGCAGTACTTC	CASSLPSTGRSYEQYF
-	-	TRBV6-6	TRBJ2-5	TGTGCCAGCAGGGGACTTACGGAGACCCAGTACTTC	CASRGLTETQYF
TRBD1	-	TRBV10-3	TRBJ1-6	TGTGCCATCAGTGAGGACAGGGGACTCTATAATTCACCCCTCCACTTT	CAISEDRGLYNSPLHF
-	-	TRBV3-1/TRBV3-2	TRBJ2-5	TGTGCCAGCAGTCCCCTTGAAGAGACCCAGTACTTC	CASSPLEETQYF
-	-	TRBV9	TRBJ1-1	TGTGCCAGCAGCGCGAAGACAGAGGAAGCTTTCTTT	CASSAKTEEAFF
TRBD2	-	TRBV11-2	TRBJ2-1	TGTGCCAGCAGCTCTCTCTCAGGACTAGCGGCTACTGTGAATGAGCAGTTCTTC	CASSSLSGLAATVNEQFF
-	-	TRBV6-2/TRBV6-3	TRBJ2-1	TGTGCCAGCAGTGACAGGAGCTCCTACAATGAGCAGTTCTTC	CASSDRSSYNEQFF
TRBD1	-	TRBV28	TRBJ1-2	TGTGCCATCTTGGGACAGGGTAATGGCTACACCTTC	CAILGQGNGYTF
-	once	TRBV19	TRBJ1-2	TGTGCCAGTAGTATACAGGGGACCAACTATGGCTACACCTTC	CASSIQGTNYGYTF
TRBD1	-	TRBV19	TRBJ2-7	TGTGCCAGTAGTATGGGGACAGGGCCCTACGAGCAGTACTTC	CASSMGTGPYEQYF
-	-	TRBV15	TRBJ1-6	TGTGCCACCAGCAGAGATTTTAAATCACCCCTCCACTTT	CATSRDFKSPLHF
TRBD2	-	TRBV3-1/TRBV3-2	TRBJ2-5	TGTGCCAGCAGCCCCTGGACTAGCGGAAAAGAGACCCAGTACTTC	CASSPWTSGKETQYF
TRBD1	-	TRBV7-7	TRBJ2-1	TGTGCCAGCAGCTCTGGGACAGGGGGCCGCCCTTACAATGAGCAGTTCTTC	CASSSGTGGRPYNEQFF
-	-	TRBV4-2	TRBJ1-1	TGTGCCAGCAGCCTACCCGGGGTGAACACTGAAGCTTTCTTT	CASSLPGVNTEAFF
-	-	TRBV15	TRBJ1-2	TGTGCCACCCGCGCAGGTGGAAAGTATGGCTACACCTTC	CATRAGGKYGYTF
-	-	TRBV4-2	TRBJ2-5	TGTGCCAGCAGCCAACCCCCAGGGGAGACCCAGTACTTC	CASSQPPGETQYF
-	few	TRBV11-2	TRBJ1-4	TGTGCCAGCAGCCCGACACGGGGGAGTGAAAAACTGTTTTTT	CASSPTRGSEKLFF
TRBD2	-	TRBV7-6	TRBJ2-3	TGTGCCAGCAGCTTAGCAAGCGGGGGTTTGGATACGCAGTATTTT	CASSLASGGLDTQYF
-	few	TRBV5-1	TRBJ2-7	TGCGCCAGCAGCGTGGACAGACTACTCTACGAGCAGTACTTC	CASSVDRLLYEQYF
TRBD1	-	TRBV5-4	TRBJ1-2	TGTGCCAGCAGCTTGGCAGGGGGAAGCTATGGCTACACCTTC	CASSLAGGSYGYTF
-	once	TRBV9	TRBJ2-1	TGTGCCAGCAGCCCGGGGACTGCCGACAATGAGCAGTTCTTC	CASSPGTADNEQFF
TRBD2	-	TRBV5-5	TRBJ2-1	TGTGCCAGCAGCCCCTTTCGCCTAGCGGGTAATGAGCAGTTCTTC	CASSPFRLAGNEQFF
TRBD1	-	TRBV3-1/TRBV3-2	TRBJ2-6	TGTGCCAGCAGCCAAGTAGGGGACAGGGGCTCTGGGGCCAACGTCCTGACTTTC	CASSQVGDRGSGANVLTF
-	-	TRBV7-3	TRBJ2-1	TGTGCCAGCAGCGCCCCTGGAGCATCCTACAATGAGCAGTTCTTC	CASSAPGASYNEQFF
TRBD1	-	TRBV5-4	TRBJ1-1	TGTGCCAGCAGCCCTCCTGGGACAGCCAGAGGGAACACTGAAGCTTTCTTT	CASSPPGTARGNTEAFF
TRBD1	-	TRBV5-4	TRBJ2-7	TGTGCCAGCAGCTTCGGGACAGGGGGCTCCTACGAGCAGTACTTC	CASSFGTGGSYEQYF
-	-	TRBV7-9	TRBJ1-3	TGTGCCAGCAGCTTAGGTCAGGGGACGGGAAACACCATATATTTT	CASSLGQGTGNTIYF
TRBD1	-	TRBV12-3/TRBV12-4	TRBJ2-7	TGTGCCAGCAGCTACGGACAGGGCTACGAGCAGTACTTC	CASSYGQGYEQYF
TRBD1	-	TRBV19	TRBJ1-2	TGTGCCCACCGTCAGGGGGAAGGCTACACCTTC	CAHRQGEGYTF
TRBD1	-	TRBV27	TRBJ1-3	TGTGCCAGCAGTAAGACAGGGGCCTCTGGAAACACCATATATTTT	CASSKTGASGNTIYF
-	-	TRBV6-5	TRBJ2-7	TGTGCCAGCAACGGCAGGGGCTACGAGCAGTACTTC	CASNGRGYEQYF
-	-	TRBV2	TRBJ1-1	TGTGCCAGCAGAGACGGGTCCATGAACACTGAAGCTTTCTTT	CASRDGSMNTEAFF
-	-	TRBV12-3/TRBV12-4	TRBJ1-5	TGTGCCAGCAGCCGCGACAGAAATCAGCCCCAGCATTTT	CASSRDRNQPQHF
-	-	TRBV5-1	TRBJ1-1	TGCGCCAGCAGCTTGAATAGCCCCCGGCAGACGAACACTGAAGCTTTCTTT	CASSLNSPRQTNTEAFF
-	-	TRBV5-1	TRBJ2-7	TGCGCCAGCAGCTGGGAGGGGGTCCGGTACGACGAGCAGTACTTC	CASSWEGVRYDEQYF
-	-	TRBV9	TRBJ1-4	TGTGCCAGCAGCGGGTCTTTGGGACTGGATGAAAAACTGTTTTTT	CASSGSLGLDEKLFF
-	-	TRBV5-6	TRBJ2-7	TGTGCCAGCAGCTTTGTGCACACCGCTTCCTACGAGCAGTACTTC	CASSFVHTASYEQYF
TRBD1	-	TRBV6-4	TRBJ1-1	TGTGCCACCCGCCCGACAGGGGGCAGGACTTTCTTT	CATRPTGGRTFF
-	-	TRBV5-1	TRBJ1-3	TGCGCCAGCAGCTTGGCAGGGGCTGGAAACACCATATATTTT	CASSLAGAGNTIYF
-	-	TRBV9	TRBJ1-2	TGTGCCAGCAGCGCACGCCCCGGGAGCAACTATGGCTACACCTTC	CASSARPGSNYGYTF
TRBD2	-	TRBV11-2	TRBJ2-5	TGTGCCAGCAGCTTAGGAGGGGGACTAGCGGGGTTCCAAGAGACCCAGTACTTC	CASSLGGGLAGFQETQYF
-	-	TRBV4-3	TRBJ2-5	TGCGCCAGCAGCCAAGATAAGGGGTGGCAAGAGACCCAGTACTTC	CASSQDKGWQETQYF
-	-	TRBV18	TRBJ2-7	TGTGCCAGCTCACCGCGGACAGACCCTCACGAGCAGTACTTC	CASSPRTDPHEQYF
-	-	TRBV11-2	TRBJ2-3	TGTGCCAGCAGCTTAAGTACTGGGGTGGGGCAGGATACGCAGTATTTT	CASSLSTGVGQDTQYF
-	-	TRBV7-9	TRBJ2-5	TGTGCCAGCAGCTTTCACTCAGAGACCCAGTACTTC	CASSFHSETQYF
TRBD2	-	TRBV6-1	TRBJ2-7	TGTGCCAGCAGTGATAGCGGGGCCGGAGGCAGTTCGAGGTACGAGCAGTACTTC	CASSDSGAGGSSRYEQYF
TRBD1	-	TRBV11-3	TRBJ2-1	TGTGCCAGCAGCTTCCGGGACAGGGCTCCTAATTACAATGAGCAGTTCTTC	CASSFRDRAPNYNEQFF
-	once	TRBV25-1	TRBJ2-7	TGTGCCAGCAGTGTGGGCTCAAACTCCTACGAGCAGTACTTC	CASSVGSNSYEQYF